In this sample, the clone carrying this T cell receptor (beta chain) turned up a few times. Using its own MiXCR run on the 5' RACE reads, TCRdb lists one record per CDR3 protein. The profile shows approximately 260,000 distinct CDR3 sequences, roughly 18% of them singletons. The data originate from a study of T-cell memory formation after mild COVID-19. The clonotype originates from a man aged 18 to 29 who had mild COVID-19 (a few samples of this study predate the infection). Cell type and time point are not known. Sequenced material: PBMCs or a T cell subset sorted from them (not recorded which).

Written as DNA, the CDR3 is TGTGCCAGCAGCTTAGAGTTGGGACTAGCGGGGGACAATGAGCAGTTCTTC. This gives the protein CASSLELGLAGDNEQFF. The chain joins TRBV7-9 to TRBJ2-1, with TRBD2 matching over 14 bases. The length of the CDR3 is 17 residues. V shed 1 base, J shed 5 bases, and the junction held 4 bases outside the gene matches. Germline CDR1 and CDR2: SEHNR and FQNEAQ (reference sequence).